Below, 8 T cell receptor beta chains from the same sample are listed, as sequenced in a study of T cell repertoires in cytomegalovirus infection. TCRdb used MiXCR to reprocess the reads, holding one entry per CDR3 protein. The table includes 750,000 to 950,000 distinct CDR3 sequences, just under 30% detected once. Antigens of these TCRs are unknown. The sequencing here drew on cultured CD8+ T cells from PBMCs, taken from culture after CMV antigen stimulation. Receptors were obtained from a human donor in good health (CMV status not recorded). Some clones in this sample may be carry-over from other donors' samples.

This clonotype occurred a few times. V gene TRBV4-1 combines with J gene TRBJ2-7; the D gene could be TRBD1 or TRBD2 (5 bases each). The CDR3 is made up of 15 amino acids. The V gene's germline CDR1 is MGHRA and CDR2 YSYEKL. V was pared by 3 bases and J by 3 bases, with 15 bases between. CDR3 protein: CASSHRDGANYEQYF. CDR3 bases: TGCGCCAGCAGCCACCGGGACGGCGCTAACTACGAGCAGTACTTC.

This clonotype was counted only a few times. J is TRBJ2-1 and V is TRBV10-3; maybe TRBD1 (7 bases). The CDR3 runs 14 residues. Germline V gene lookup returns CDR1 ENHRY and CDR2 SYGVKD. V lost 4 bases and J lost 5, with 12 bases in between. The CDR3 DNA reads as TGTGCCATCAGTGGCGGGGACAGAAACAATGAGCAGTTCTTC. Its translation: CAISGGDRNNEQFF.

The genes are TRBV20-1 and TRBJ2-7, with 7 positions matching TRBD1. The CDR3 contains 14 residues. Unmatched junction bases numbered 7, after V lost 3 bases and J lost 2 bases. Germline values: CDR1 DFQATT, CDR2 SNEGSKA (reference sequence). The CDR3 DNA sequence: TGCAGTGCTAGGCGACAGGGAACCCCCTACGAGCAGTACGTC. Protein sequence: CSARRQGTPYEQYV.

The chain joins TRBV18 to TRBJ2-1; no firm D call. V was pared by 1 base and J by 6 bases, with 7 bases between. CDR1 and CDR2 from the germline V gene are KGHSH and LQKENI. The CDR3 has 13 amino acids. In DNA, the CDR3 is TGTGCCAGCTCACCACAGGTCGTCAATGAGCAGTTCTTC. It yields the protein CASSPQVVNEQFF.

This sequence joins TRBV12-3 or TRBV12-4 and TRBJ1-2; the D gene is possibly TRBD1 (5 bases). Trimming took 7 bases from V and 4 from J, leaving 10 bases between them. This CDR3 is 12 amino acids long. The chain's CDR3 is CASTQGIYGYTF. The CDR3 region has the DNA TGTGCCAGCACCCAGGGAATCTATGGCTACACCTTC.

This clonotype has only a few counts. This sequence joins TRBV6-1 and TRBJ1-1, with D perhaps TRBD1 (5 bases). V was clipped by 7 bases and J by 11 bases, with 14 bases between them. The length of the CDR3 is 11 residues. Germline V gene lookup returns CDR1 MNHNS and CDR2 SASEGT. CDR3 region: CASTDGAWAFF. CDR3 sequence (DNA): TGTGCCAGCACCGACGGGGCGTGGGCTTTCTTT.

The sample holds a few counts of this clonotype. The CDR3 protein is CASSYTGAGTEAFF. In nucleotides, the CDR3 is TGTGCCAGCAGTTACACGGGCGCGGGCACTGAAGCTTTCTTT. The chain is built from TRBV6-5 and TRBJ1-1; unclear D gene. Germline V gene sequence: CDR1 MNHEY, CDR2 SVGAGI. The V end was cut by 2 bases, the J end by 4 bases, with 11 bases between. The CDR3 totals 14 residues.

This clonotype was counted only a few times. V gene TRBV12-3 or TRBV12-4 combines with J gene TRBJ1-5, with TRBD1 identical over 10 bases. The V gene end was trimmed by 5 bases and the J gene end by 5 bases; junction bases not matched to a gene: 6. The CDR3 is made up of 15 amino acids. This CDR3 reads CASSRDRGLDQPQHF. CDR3 nucleotides: TGTGCCAGCAGTCGGGACAGGGGATTGGATCAGCCCCAGCATTTT.